Listed below are T cell receptor beta chains from one sample, sequenced in a study of CD8 T cells in ankylosing spondylitis. TCRdb fed the 5' RACE reads into MiXCR, producing one record per CDR3 protein. The table lists roughly 240,000 distinct CDR3 sequences, roughly 32% of them singletons, with about 4.2% in the top ten. Sequencing was performed on blood, either unsorted or a sorted T cell fraction (not recorded which). Receptors originate from a male donor with ankylosing spondylitis or in good health (not recorded which). Each CDR3 is given with its conserved first and last residue. D genes are given only for firm matches. Part of the rows lack a size; the others show once, few, many or a class for expanded clones.

length	size	V	J	D	CDR3	DNA
14	few	TRBV20-1	TRBJ2-3	NA	CSAQGRGAFDTQYF	TGCAGTGCCCAGGGAAGGGGGGCGTTTGATACGCAGTATTTT
15	many	TRBV29-1	TRBJ2-7	NA	CSVPLPTGSSYEQYF	TGCAGCGTCCCGCTGCCGACGGGGAGCTCCTACGAGCAGTACTTC
17	many	TRBV20-1	TRBJ1-1	TRBD1	CSARPTPGQPRGTEAFF	TGCAGTGCTAGACCCACCCCGGGACAGCCCCGGGGCACTGAAGCTTTCTTT
15	NA	TRBV5-1	TRBJ1-5	NA	CASSPAPGRNQPQHF	TGCGCCAGCAGCCCGGCACCGGGACGAAATCAGCCCCAGCATTTT
14	few	TRBV29-1	TRBJ1-2	NA	CSVEVERANYGYTF	TGCAGCGTTGAGGTGGAGAGAGCTAACTATGGCTACACCTTC
13	NA	TRBV7-9	TRBJ1-5	NA	CASGEGGNQPQHF	TGTGCCAGCGGGGAAGGGGGCAATCAGCCCCAGCATTTT
14	NA	TRBV4-2	TRBJ2-1	TRBD2	CASSHGGAYNEQFF	TGTGCCAGCAGCCACGGGGGGGCCTACAATGAGCAGTTCTTC
15	NA	TRBV6-1	TRBJ1-5	NA	CASSKNRYSNQPQHF	TGTGCCAGCAGTAAAAACAGGTATAGCAATCAGCCCCAGCATTTT
13	NA	TRBV18	TRBJ2-1	NA	CASSPVENNEQFF	TGTGCCAGCTCACCGGTGGAGAACAATGAGCAGTTCTTC
15	NA	TRBV5-1	TRBJ2-7	NA	CASSLEGLTAYEQYF	TGCGCCAGCAGCTTGGAAGGGTTGACTGCCTACGAGCAGTACTTC
13	NA	TRBV12-3/TRBV12-4	TRBJ2-5	NA	CASSWRGSETQYF	TGTGCCAGCAGTTGGAGGGGTTCAGAGACCCAGTACTTC
14	few	TRBV27	TRBJ2-3	NA	CASSSRGLTDTQYF	TGTGCCAGCAGCTCCCGGGGGTTAACAGATACGCAGTATTTT
16	few	TRBV7-8	TRBJ2-2	NA	CASSLVGGWDTGELFF	TGTGCCAGCAGCTTAGTCGGGGGCTGGGATACCGGGGAGCTGTTTTTT
14	few	TRBV12-3/TRBV12-4	TRBJ2-1	TRBD2	CASSPSGGSSEQFF	TGTGCCAGCAGTCCTAGCGGGGGCTCTTCGGAGCAGTTCTTC
13	NA	TRBV5-1	TRBJ1-5	NA	CASSPRAGGPQHF	TGCGCCAGCAGCCCCCGGGCAGGTGGGCCCCAGCATTTT
15	NA	TRBV5-1	TRBJ2-2	NA	CASSMGPTNTGELFF	TGCGCCAGCAGCATGGGACCGACGAACACCGGGGAGCTGTTTTTT
14	NA	TRBV29-1	TRBJ2-1	TRBD2	CSVDPSGGANEQFF	TGCAGCGTTGACCCTAGCGGGGGGGCGAATGAGCAGTTCTTC
13	NA	TRBV20-1	TRBJ2-3	TRBD1	CSANQGGTDTQYF	TGCAGTGCAAACCAGGGGGGCACAGATACGCAGTATTTT
15	NA	TRBV29-1	TRBJ2-1	NA	CSVEGSRKSYNEQFF	TGCAGCGTTGAAGGTAGCAGGAAATCCTACAATGAGCAGTTCTTC
15	many	TRBV6-5	TRBJ2-7	NA	CASSSLGRENGEQYF	TGTGCCAGCAGTTCGCTGGGACGAGAAAATGGGGAGCAGTACTTC
14	few	TRBV3-1	TRBJ2-5	NA	CASSQEIAEETQYF	TGTGCCAGCAGCCAAGAAATCGCTGAAGAGACCCAGTACTTC
16	NA	TRBV7-9	TRBJ1-5	NA	CASSLGSAGTGQPQHF	TGTGCCAGCAGCTTAGGTTCTGCGGGAACGGGACAGCCCCAGCATTTT
15	NA	TRBV6-5	TRBJ1-4	TRBD1	CASSYGGQGGEKLFF	TGTGCCAGCAGTTACGGTGGACAGGGTGGGGAAAAACTGTTTTTT
15	NA	TRBV12-3/TRBV12-4	TRBJ2-1	NA	CASSFPRGRAHEQFF	TGTGCCAGCAGTTTCCCTAGAGGGCGAGCCCATGAGCAGTTCTTC
14	NA	TRBV27	TRBJ2-7	TRBD2	CASRERGYSYEQYF	TGTGCCAGCAGGGAGCGGGGTTACTCCTACGAGCAGTACTTC
16	NA	TRBV12-3/TRBV12-4	TRBJ1-1	NA	CASSWVVYRGNTEAFF	TGTGCCAGCAGTTGGGTCGTCTATCGGGGGAACACTGAAGCTTTCTTT
12	NA	TRBV7-9	TRBJ2-1	NA	CASSLVGSEQFF	TGTGCCAGCAGCTTAGTTGGGTCTGAGCAGTTCTTC
12	few	TRBV27	TRBJ1-2	NA	CASSLKGSGYTF	TGTGCCAGCAGTTTAAAGGGATCCGGCTACACCTTC
15	NA	TRBV12-3/TRBV12-4	TRBJ2-2	TRBD1	CASSTDRGRTGELFF	TGTGCCAGCAGTACCGACAGGGGGCGGACCGGGGAGCTGTTTTTT
12	NA	TRBV29-1	TRBJ1-2	TRBD1	CSGKTGSYGYTF	TGCAGCGGGAAGACAGGGTCTTATGGCTACACCTTC
14	NA	TRBV2	TRBJ2-1	NA	CASSVWGVYNEQFF	TGTGCCAGCAGTGTATGGGGTGTATACAATGAGCAGTTCTTC
14	few	TRBV7-3	TRBJ2-7	NA	CASSLQGSSYEQYF	TGTGCCAGCAGCTTACAGGGGAGCTCTTACGAGCAGTACTTC
17	NA	TRBV7-2	TRBJ2-5	TRBD2	CASSLGSSGGARETQYF	TGTGCCAGCAGCTTAGGTTCTAGCGGGGGGGCCCGAGAGACCCAGTACTTC
17	NA	TRBV20-1	TRBJ1-1	NA	CSVRDERSRGRTTEAFF	TGCAGTGTTAGAGATGAGCGGTCTCGGGGGCGTACCACTGAAGCTTTCTTT
14	few	TRBV12-3/TRBV12-4	TRBJ1-2	NA	CASSFQGLNYGYTF	TGTGCCAGCAGTTTCCAGGGGTTAAACTATGGCTACACCTTC
15	few	TRBV15	TRBJ1-5	NA	CATSRDRAGNQPQHF	TGTGCCACCAGCAGAGATCGGGCAGGAAATCAGCCCCAGCATTTT
16	NA	TRBV29-1	TRBJ2-1	NA	CSVDGEGKSSYNEQFF	TGCAGCGTTGACGGCGAAGGGAAGAGCTCCTACAATGAGCAGTTCTTC
13	few	TRBV7-2	TRBJ2-1	NA	CASSLSPYNEQFF	TGTGCCAGCAGCTTATCGCCGTACAATGAGCAGTTCTTC
15	few	TRBV20-1	TRBJ2-7	TRBD1	CSARETGTGKDEQYF	TGCAGTGCTAGGGAAACCGGGACAGGGAAAGACGAGCAGTACTTC
15	NA	TRBV18	TRBJ2-5	NA	CASSPRQGKQETQYF	TGTGCCAGCTCACCACGGCAGGGAAAACAAGAGACCCAGTACTTC